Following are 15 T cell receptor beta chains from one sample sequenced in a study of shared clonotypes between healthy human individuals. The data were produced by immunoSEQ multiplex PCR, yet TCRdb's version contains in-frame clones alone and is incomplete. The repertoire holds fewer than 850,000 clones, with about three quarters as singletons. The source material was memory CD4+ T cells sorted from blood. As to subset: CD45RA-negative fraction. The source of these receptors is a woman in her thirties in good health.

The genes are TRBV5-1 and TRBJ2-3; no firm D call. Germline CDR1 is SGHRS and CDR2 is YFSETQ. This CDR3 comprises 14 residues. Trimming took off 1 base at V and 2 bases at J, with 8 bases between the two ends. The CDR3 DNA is TGCGCCAGCAGCTTGATGGACGCCACAGATACGCAGTATTTT. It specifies CASSLMDATDTQYF.

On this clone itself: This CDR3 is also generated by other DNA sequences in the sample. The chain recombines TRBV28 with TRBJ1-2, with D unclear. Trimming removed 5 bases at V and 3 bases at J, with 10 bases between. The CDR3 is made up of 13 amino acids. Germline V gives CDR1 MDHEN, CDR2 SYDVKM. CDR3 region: CASSLGSDYGYTF. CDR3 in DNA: TGTGCCAGCAGTCTCGGGTCCGACTATGGCTACACCTTC.

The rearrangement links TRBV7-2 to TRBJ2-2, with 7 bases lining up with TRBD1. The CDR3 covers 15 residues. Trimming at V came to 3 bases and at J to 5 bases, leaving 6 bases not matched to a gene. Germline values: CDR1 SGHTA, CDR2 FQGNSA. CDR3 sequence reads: CASSFWQGETGELFF. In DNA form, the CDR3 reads TGTGCCAGCAGCTTCTGGCAGGGGGAGACCGGGGAGCTGTTTTTT.

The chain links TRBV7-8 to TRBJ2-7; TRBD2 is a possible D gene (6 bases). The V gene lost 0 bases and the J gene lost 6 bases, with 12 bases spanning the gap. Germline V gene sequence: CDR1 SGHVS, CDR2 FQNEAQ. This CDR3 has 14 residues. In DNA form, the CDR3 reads TGTGCCAGCAGCTTAGCGGGAGGATTGGGCGAGCAGTACTTC. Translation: CASSLAGGLGEQYF.

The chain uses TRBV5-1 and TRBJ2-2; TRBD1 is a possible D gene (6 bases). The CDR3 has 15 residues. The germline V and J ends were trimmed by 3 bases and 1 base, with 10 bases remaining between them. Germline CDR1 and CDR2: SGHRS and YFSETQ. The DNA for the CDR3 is TGCGCCAGCAGCTCCGGGACATTGAACACCGGGGAGCTGTTTTTT. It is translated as CASSSGTLNTGELFF.

The DNA of the CDR3 is TGTGCCAGCAGGATGGGAGCAAGCTATGGCTACACCTTC. This encodes CASRMGASYGYTF. The chain combines TRBV13 with TRBJ1-2; D not resolved. V was cut by 6 bases and J by 4 bases, with 12 bases left in between. The CDR3 length is 13 residues. CDR1 and CDR2 (germline): PRHDT, FYEKMQ (reference sequence).

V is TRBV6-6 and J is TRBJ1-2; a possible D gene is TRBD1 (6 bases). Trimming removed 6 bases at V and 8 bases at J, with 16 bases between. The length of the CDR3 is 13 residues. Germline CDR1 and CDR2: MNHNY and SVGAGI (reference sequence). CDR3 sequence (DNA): TGTGCCAGCAGCCCAGGGGATTCGAACGGCTACACCTTC. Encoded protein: CASSPGDSNGYTF.

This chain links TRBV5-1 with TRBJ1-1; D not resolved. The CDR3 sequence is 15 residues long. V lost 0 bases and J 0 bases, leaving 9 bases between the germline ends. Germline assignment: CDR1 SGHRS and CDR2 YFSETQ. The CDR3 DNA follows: TGCGCCAGCAGCTTGGGGGTCAGAGTGAACACTGAAGCTTTCTTT. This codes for CASSLGVRVNTEAFF.

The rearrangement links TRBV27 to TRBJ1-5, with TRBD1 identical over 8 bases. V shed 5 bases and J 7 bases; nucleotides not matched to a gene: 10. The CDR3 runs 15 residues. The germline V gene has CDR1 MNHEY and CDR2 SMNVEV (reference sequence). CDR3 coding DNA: TGTGCCAGCAGTGCCACAGGGGGGCCGGGGCAGCCCCAGCATTTT. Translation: CASSATGGPGQPQHF.

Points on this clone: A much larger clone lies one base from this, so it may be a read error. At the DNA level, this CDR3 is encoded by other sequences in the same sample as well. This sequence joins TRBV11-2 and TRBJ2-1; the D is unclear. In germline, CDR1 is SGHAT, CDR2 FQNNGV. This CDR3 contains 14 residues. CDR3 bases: TGTGCCAGCAGCTTTTACAAGCCTCACAATGAACAGTTCTTC. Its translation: CASSFYKPHNEQFF.

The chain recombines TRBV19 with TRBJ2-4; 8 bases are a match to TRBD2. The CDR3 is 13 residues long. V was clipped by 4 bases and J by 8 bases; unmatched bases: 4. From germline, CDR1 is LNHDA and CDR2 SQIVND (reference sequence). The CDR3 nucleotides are TGTGCCAGTAGTAACGCCGGGAGGGACATTCAGTACTTC. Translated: CASSNAGRDIQYF.

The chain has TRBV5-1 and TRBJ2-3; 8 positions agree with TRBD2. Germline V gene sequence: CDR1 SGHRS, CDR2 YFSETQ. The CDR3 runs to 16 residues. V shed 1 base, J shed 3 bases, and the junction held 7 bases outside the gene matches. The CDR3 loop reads CASSLRVAGRTDTQYF. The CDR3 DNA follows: TGCGCCAGCAGCTTGAGGGTAGCGGGAAGGACAGATACGCAGTATTTT.

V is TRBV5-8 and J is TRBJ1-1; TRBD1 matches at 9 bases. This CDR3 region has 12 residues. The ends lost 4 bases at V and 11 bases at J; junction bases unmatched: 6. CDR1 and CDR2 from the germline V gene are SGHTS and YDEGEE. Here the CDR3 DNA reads TGTGCCAGCAGCGCATTTACAGGGGGCGCTTTCTTT. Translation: CASSAFTGGAFF.

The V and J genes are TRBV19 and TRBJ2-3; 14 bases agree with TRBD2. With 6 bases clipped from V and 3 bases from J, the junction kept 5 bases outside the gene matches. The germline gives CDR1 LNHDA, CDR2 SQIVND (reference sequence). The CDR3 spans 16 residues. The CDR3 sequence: CASSTTSGRGTDTQYF. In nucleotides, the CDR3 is TGTGCCAGTAGCACGACTAGCGGGAGGGGTACAGATACGCAGTATTTT.

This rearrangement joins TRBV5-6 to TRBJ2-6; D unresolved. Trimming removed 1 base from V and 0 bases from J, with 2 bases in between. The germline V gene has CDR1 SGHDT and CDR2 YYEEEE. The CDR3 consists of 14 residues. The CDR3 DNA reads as TGTGCCAGCAGCTTGTACTCTGGGGCCAACGTCCTGACTTTC. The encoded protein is CASSLYSGANVLTF.